Included here is one T cell receptor beta chain sequence, with context. The table came from immunoSEQ multiplex PCR; TCRdb's copy has only in-frame clones and leaves some out. The table records millions of clones, about 95% of them present only once. The CDR3 contains 13 residues. Trimming took off 1 base at V and 7 bases at J, with 7 bases between the two ends. Germline V CDR1 and CDR2: SGHAT, FQNNGV. The data derive from a study of shared clonotypes between healthy human individuals. J is TRBJ2-2 and V is TRBV11-2; D call uncertain. Sequenced: naive CD4+ T cells sorted from blood. The subset here: CD45RA+ positively selected. The sequence derives from a man aged 18-30 years in good health. CDR3 nucleotides: TGTGCCAGCAGCTTAGGGATTAGCGGGGAGCTGTTTTTT. This sequence encodes CASSLGISGELFF. The full variable domain, in which reference TRBV11-2 and TRBJ2-2 provide the parts outside the CDR3, is EAGVAQSPRYKIIEKRQSVAFWCNPISGHATLYWYQQILGQGPKLLIQFQNNGVVDDSQLPKDRFSAERLKGVDSTLKIQPAKLEDSAVYLCASSLGISGELFFGEGSRLTVL.